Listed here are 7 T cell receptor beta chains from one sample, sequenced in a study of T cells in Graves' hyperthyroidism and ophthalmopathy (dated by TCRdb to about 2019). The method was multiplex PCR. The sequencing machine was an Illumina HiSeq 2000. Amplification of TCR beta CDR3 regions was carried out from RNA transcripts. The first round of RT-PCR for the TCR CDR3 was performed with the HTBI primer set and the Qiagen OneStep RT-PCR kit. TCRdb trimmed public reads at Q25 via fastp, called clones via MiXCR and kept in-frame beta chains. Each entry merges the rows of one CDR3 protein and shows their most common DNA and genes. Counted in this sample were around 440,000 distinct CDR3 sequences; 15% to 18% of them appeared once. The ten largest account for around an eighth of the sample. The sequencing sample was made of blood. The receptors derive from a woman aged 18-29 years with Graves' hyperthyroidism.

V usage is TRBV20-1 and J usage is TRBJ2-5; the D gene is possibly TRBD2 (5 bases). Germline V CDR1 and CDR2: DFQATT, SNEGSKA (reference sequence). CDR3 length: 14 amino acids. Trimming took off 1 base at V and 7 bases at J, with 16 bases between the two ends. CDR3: CSARVRRLGRTQYF. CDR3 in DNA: TGCAGTGCTAGAGTACGTCGGCTGGGGAGGACCCAGTACTTC.

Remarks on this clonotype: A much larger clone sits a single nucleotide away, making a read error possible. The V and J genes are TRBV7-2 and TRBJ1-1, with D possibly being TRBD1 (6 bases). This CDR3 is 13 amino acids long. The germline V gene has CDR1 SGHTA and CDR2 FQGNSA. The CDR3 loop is CSSRRGGETEAFF. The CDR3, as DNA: TGTTCCAGCAGGCGAGGGGGAGAGACTGAAGCTTTCTTT.

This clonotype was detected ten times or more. The CDR3 region is CASSSRGDITDTQYF. The CDR3 DNA follows: TGTGCCAGCAGCTCCCGGGGGGACATAACAGATACGCAGTATTTT. V gene TRBV7-6 combines with J gene TRBJ2-3, with TRBD2 as a possible D gene (7 bases). This CDR3 has 15 residues. With 4 bases removed from V and 3 bases from J, the gap between germline ends came to 14 bases. Germline CDR1 SGHVS, CDR2 FNYEAQ.

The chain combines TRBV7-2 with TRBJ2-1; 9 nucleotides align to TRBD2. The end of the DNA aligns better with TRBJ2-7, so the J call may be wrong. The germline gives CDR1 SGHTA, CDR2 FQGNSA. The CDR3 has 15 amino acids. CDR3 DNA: TGTGCCAGCAGCTCTAGCGGGGTCTCCTACAATGAGCAGTACTTC. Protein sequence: CASSSSGVSYNEQYF.

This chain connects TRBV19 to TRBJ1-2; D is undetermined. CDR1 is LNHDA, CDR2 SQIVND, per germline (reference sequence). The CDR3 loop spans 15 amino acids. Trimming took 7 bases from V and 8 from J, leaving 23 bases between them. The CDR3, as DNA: TGTGCCAGTAATGCAGACCAAGGCTATGTTGTGGGCTACACCTTC. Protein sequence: CASNADQGYVVGYTF.

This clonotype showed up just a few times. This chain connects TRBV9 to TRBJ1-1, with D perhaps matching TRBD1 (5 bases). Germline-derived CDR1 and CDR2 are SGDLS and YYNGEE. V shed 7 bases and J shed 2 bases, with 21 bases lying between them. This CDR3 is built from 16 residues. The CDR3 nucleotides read TGTGCCAGCGTGCCAATCCACCGACAGACTAACACTGAAGCTTTCTTT. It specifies CASVPIHRQTNTEAFF.

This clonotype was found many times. The CDR3 sequence: CASSLGIGTVYNEQFF. The CDR3, as DNA: TGTGCCAGCAGCTTAGGTATTGGGACCGTTTACAATGAGCAGTTCTTC. V and J are TRBV7-3 and TRBJ2-1, with D possibly called TRBD1 or TRBD2 (5 bases each). Trimming pared 2 bases from V and 4 bases from J, leaving 15 bases between. Germline CDR1 SGHTA, CDR2 FQGTGA. The CDR3 covers 16 residues.